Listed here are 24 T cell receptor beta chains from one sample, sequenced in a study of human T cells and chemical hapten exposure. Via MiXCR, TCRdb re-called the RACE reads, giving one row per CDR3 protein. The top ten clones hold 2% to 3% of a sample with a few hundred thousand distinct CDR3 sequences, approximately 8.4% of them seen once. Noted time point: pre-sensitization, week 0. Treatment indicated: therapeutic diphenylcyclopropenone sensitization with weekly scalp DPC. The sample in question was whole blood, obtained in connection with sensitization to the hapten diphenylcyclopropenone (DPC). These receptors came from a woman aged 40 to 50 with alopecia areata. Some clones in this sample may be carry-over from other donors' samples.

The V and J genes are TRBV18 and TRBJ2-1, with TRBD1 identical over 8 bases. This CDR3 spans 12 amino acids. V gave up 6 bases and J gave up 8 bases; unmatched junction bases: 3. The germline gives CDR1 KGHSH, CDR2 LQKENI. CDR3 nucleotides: TGTGCCAGCTCCGGACAGGGCGATGAGCAGTTCTTC. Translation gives CASSGQGDEQFF.

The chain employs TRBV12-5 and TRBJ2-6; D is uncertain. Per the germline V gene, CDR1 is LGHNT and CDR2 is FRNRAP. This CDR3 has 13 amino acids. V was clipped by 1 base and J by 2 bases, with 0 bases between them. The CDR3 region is CASGLAGANVLTF. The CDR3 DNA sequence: TGTGCTAGTGGTTTGGCTGGGGCCAACGTCCTGACTTTC.

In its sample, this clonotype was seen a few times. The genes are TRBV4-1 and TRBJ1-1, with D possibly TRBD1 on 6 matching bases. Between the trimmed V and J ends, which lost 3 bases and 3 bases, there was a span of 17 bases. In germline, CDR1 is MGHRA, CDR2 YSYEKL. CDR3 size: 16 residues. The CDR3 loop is CASSQTGGREDTEAFF. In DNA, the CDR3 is TGCGCCAGCAGCCAGACCGGGGGGCGAGAGGACACTGAAGCTTTCTTT.

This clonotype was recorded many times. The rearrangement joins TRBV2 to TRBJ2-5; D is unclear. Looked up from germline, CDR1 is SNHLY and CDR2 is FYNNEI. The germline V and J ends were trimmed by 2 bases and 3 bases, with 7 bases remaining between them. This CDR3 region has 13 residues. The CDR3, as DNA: TGTGCCAGCAGTGAAATGGTTAAAGAGACCCAGTACTTC. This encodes CASSEMVKETQYF.

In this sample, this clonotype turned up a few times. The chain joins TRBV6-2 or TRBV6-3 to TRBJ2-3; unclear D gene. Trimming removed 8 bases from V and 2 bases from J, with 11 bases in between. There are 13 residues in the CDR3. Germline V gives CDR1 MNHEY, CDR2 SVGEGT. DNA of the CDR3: TGTGCCAGCGGTTTCGGGTCCACAGATACGCAGTATTTT. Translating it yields CASGFGSTDTQYF.

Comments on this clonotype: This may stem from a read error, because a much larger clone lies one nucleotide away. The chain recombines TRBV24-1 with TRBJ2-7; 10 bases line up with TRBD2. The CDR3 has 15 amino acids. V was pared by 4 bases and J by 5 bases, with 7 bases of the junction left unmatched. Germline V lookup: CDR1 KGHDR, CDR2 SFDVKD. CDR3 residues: CATSDPRTSGNEQYF. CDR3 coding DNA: TGTGCCACCAGTGACCCCAGGACTAGCGGCAACGAGCAGTACTTC.

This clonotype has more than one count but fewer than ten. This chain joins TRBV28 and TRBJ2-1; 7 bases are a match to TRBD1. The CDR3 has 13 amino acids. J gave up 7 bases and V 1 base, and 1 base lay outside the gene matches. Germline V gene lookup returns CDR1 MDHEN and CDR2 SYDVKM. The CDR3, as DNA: TGTGCCAGCAGTTTATCGACAGGGAATGAGCAGTTCTTC. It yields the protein CASSLSTGNEQFF.

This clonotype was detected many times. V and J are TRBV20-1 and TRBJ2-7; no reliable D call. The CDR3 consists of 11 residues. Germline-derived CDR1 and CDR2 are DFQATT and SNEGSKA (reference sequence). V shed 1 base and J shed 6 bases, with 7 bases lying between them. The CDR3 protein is CSARGPIEQYF. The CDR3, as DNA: TGCAGTGCTAGAGGGCCCATCGAGCAGTACTTC.

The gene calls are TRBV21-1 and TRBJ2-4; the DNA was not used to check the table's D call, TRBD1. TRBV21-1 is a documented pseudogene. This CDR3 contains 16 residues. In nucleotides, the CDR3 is TGTGCCAGCAGCATACAGGGGGGGAGTCCCAAAAACATTCAGTACTTC. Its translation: CASSIQGGSPKNIQYF.

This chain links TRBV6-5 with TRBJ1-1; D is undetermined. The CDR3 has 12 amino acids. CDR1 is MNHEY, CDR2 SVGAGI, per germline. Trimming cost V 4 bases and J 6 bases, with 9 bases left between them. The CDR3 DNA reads TGTGCCAGCAGTTCGAGGGAGGCTGAAGCTTTCTTT. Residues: CASSSREAEAFF.

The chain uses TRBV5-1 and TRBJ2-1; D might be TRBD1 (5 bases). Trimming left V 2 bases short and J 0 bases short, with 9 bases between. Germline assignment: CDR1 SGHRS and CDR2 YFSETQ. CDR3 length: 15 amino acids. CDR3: CASSFDSPSYNEQFF. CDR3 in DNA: TGCGCCAGCAGCTTTGACAGTCCCTCCTACAATGAGCAGTTCTTC. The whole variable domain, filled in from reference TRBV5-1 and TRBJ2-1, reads KAGVTQTPRYLIKTRGQQVTLSCSPISGHRSVSWYQQTPGQGLQFLFEYFSETQRNKGNFPGRFSGRQFSNSRSEMNVSTLELGDSALYLCASSFDSPSYNEQFFGPGTRLTVL.

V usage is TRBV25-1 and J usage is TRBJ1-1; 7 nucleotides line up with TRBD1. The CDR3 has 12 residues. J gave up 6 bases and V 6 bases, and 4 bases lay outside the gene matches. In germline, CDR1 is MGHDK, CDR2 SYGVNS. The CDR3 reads CASSGQVSEAFF. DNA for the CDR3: TGTGCCAGCAGCGGACAGGTGTCTGAAGCTTTCTTT.

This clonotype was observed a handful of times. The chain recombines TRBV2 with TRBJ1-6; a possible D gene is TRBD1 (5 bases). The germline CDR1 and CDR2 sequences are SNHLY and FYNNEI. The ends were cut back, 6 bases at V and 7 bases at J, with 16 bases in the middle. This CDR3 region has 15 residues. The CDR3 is CASSADTAMNSPLHF. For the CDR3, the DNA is TGTGCCAGCAGCGCGGACACTGCCATGAATTCACCCCTCCACTTT.

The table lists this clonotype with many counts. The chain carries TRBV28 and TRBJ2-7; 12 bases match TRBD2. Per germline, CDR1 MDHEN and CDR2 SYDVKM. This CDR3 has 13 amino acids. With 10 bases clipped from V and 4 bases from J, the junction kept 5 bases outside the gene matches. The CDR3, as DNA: TGTGCCACCCGACTAGCGGGGGAGTACGAGCAGTACTTC. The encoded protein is CATRLAGEYEQYF.

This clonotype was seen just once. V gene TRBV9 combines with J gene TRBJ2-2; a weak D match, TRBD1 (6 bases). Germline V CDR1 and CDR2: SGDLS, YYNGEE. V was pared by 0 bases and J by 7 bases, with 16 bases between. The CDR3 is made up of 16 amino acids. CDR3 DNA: TGTGCCAGCAGCGTAGCTTGGGACATGACCGTCGGGGAGCTGTTTTTT. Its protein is CASSVAWDMTVGELFF.

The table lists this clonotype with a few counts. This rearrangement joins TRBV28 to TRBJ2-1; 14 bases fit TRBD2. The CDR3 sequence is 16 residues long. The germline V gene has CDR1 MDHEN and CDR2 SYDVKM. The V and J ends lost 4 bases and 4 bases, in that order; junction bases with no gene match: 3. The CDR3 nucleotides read TGTGCCAGCAGTTCCGGACTAGCGGGGGGTTACAATGAGCAGTTCTTC. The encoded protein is CASSSGLAGGYNEQFF.

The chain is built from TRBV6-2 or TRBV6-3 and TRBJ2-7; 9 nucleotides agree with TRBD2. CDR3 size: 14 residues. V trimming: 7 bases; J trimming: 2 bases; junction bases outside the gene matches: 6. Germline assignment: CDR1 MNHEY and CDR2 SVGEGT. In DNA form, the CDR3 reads TGTGCCAGCATGGGATCTAGCGGGACCTACGAGCAGTACTTC. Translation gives CASMGSSGTYEQYF.

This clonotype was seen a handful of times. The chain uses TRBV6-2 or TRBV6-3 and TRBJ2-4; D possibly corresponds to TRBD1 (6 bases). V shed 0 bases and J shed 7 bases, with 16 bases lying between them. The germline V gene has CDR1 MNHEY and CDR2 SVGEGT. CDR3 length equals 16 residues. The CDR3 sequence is CASSYSLSTGVNIQYF. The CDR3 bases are TGTGCCAGCAGTTACTCTCTTTCGACAGGAGTCAACATTCAGTACTTC.

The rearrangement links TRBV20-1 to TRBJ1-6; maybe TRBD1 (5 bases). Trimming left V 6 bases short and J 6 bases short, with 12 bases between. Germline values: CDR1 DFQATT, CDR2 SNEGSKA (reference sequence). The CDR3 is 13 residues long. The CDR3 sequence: CSASRESNSPLHF. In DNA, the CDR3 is TGCAGTGCCAGCAGGGAGAGTAATTCACCCCTCCACTTT.

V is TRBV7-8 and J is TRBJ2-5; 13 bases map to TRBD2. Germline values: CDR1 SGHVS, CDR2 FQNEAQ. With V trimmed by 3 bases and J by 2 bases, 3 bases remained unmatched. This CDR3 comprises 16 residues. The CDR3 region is CASSLGGLAGQETQYF. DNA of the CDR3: TGTGCCAGCAGCTTGGGGGGACTAGCGGGACAAGAGACCCAGTACTTC.

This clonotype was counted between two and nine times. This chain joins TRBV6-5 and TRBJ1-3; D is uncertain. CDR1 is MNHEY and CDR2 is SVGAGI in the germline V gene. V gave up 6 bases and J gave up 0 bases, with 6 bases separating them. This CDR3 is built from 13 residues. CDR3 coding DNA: TGTGCCAGCAGCTTAAGCTCTGGAAACACCATATATTTT. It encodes CASSLSSGNTIYF.

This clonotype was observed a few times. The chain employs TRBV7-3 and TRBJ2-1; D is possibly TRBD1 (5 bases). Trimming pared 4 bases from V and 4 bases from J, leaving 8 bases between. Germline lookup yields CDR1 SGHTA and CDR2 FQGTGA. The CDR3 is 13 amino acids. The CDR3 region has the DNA TGTGCCAGCAGCTCAAACAGGTACAATGAGCAGTTCTTC. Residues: CASSSNRYNEQFF.

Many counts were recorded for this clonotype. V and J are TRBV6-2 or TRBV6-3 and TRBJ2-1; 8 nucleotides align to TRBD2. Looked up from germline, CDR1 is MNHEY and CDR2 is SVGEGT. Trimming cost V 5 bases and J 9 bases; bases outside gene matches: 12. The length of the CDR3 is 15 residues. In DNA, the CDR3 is TGTGCCAGCAGTCCGCCGGGACTAGGGCGCGCTGAGCAGTTCTTC. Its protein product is CASSPPGLGRAEQFF.

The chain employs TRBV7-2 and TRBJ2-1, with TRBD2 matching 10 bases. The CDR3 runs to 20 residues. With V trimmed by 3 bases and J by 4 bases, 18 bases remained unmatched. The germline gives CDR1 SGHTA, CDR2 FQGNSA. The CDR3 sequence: CASSFGGGYASGSRYNEQFF. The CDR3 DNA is TGTGCCAGCAGCTTCGGGGGAGGGTACGCTAGCGGGAGTCGATACAATGAGCAGTTCTTC. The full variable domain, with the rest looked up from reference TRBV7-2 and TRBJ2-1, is GAGVSQSPSNKVTEKGKDVELRCDPISGHTALYWYRQSLGQGLEFLIYFQGNSAPDKSGLPSDRFSAERTGGSVSTLTIQRTQQEDSAVYLCASSFGGGYASGSRYNEQFFGPGTRLTVL.